These 25 T cell receptor beta chains were sequenced from one sample in a study of shared clonotypes between healthy human individuals. The protocol was immunoSEQ multiplex PCR, while the TCRdb copy is restricted to in-frame clones and leaves out a portion. The sample carries about 2,500,000 clones, 90% to 95% recorded once. The sequenced sample was naive CD4+ T cells sorted from blood. Subset described: CD45RA+ positively selected. The receptors stem from a man between 18 and 29 years old in good health.

This clone turned up a few times. V usage is TRBV27 and J usage is TRBJ1-1, with no clear D. Germline V gene lookup returns CDR1 MNHEY and CDR2 SMNVEV (reference sequence). This CDR3 is 12 amino acids long. Trimming pared 7 bases from V and 13 bases from J, leaving 19 bases between. The CDR3 DNA follows: TGTGCCAGCATCTCAACTAGTGAGTTCGGTTTCTTT. Residues: CASISTSEFGFF.

The chain combines TRBV5-4 with TRBJ2-5, with D perhaps being TRBD1 or TRBD2 (5 bases each). CDR3 size: 14 residues. Germline V gives CDR1 SGHNT, CDR2 YYREEE (reference sequence). V lost 1 base and J 4 bases, leaving 11 bases between the germline ends. The CDR3 loop reads CASSLRAGGETQYF. The CDR3 nucleotides are TGTGCCAGCAGCTTGCGAGCTGGGGGAGAGACCCAGTACTTC.

The J gene is TRBJ1-4, the V gene TRBV7-8, with D possibly matching TRBD1 (5 bases). The CDR3 has 18 amino acids. V was pared by 5 bases and J by 0 bases, with 19 bases between. CDR1 and CDR2 from the germline V gene are SGHVS and FQNEAQ. CDR3 bases: TGTGCCAGCAGCCCAGCGGGACGGACCTATGCAACTAATGAAAAACTGTTTTTT. Translation gives CASSPAGRTYATNEKLFF.

This sequence joins TRBV6-4 and TRBJ2-7; 7 bases map to TRBD2. Per germline, CDR1 MRHNA and CDR2 SNTAGT. This CDR3 is 16 amino acids long. V lost 0 bases to trimming and J lost 4 bases; unmatched junction nucleotides: 9. CDR3 sequence (DNA): TGTGCCAGCAGTGACTCAATAAGGCGGGAGAGGTACGAGCAGTACTTC. This gives the protein CASSDSIRRERYEQYF.

This chain links TRBV18 with TRBJ1-2; no definite D call. In germline, CDR1 is KGHSH, CDR2 LQKENI. V was clipped by 6 bases and J by 6 bases, with 14 bases between them. The CDR3 length is 13 residues. The CDR3 DNA sequence: TGTGCCAGCTCCCGAGGAGGGTTGGATGGCTACACCTTC. Residues: CASSRGGLDGYTF.

The V and J genes are TRBV18 and TRBJ1-1, with 8 bases lining up with TRBD1. This CDR3 spans 15 amino acids. Germline CDR1 KGHSH, CDR2 LQKENI. Trimming at V came to 3 bases and at J to 6 bases, leaving 9 bases not matched to a gene. The CDR3 nucleotides are TGTGCCAGCTCACCCATCACTGGACAGGGAGCTGAAGCTTTCTTT. Protein product: CASSPITGQGAEAFF.

The chain has TRBV19 and TRBJ1-2; D is undetermined. This CDR3 comprises 12 residues. CDR1 and CDR2 (germline): LNHDA, SQIVND (reference sequence). V dropped 6 bases and J dropped 7 bases, with 12 bases sitting between them. The CDR3 reads CASRNEVSGYTF. CDR3 in DNA: TGTGCCAGTAGAAACGAGGTTTCTGGCTACACCTTC.

Worth noting for this clone: The same CDR3 can be traced to other DNA sequences in this sample. The chain combines TRBV6-1 with TRBJ2-3; D gene uncertain. Germline V gene sequence: CDR1 MNHNS, CDR2 SASEGT. Trimming cost V 9 bases and J 5 bases, with 9 bases left between them. The CDR3 spans 11 residues. The CDR3 DNA follows: TGTGCCAGTTCGCTCGGAGATACGCAGTATTTT. Its translation: CASSLGDTQYF.

CDR3 sequence reads: CASSLLEDPSTDTQYF. The CDR3, as DNA: TGTGCCAGCAGCTTGCTAGAGGACCCTAGCACAGATACGCAGTATTTT. The rearrangement uses TRBV5-4 and TRBJ2-3, with D hard to call. The ends were cut back, 1 base at V and 0 bases at J, with 12 bases in the middle. This CDR3 contains 16 residues. The germline V gene has CDR1 SGHNT and CDR2 YYREEE (reference sequence). The full variable domain, rest sourced from reference TRBV5-4 and TRBJ2-3, is ETGVTQSPTHLIKTRGQQVTLRCSSQSGHNTVSWYQQALGQGPQFIFQYYREEENGRGNFPPRFSGLQFPNYSSELNVNALELDDSALYLCASSLLEDPSTDTQYFGPGTRLTVL.

The table lists this clone with a count of one. Within the sample, other DNA sequences also encode this same CDR3. The chain has TRBV5-5 and TRBJ1-2; maybe TRBD1 (6 bases). Germline CDR1 and CDR2: SGHKS and YYEKEE (reference sequence). This CDR3 has 14 amino acids. Trimming pared 0 bases from V and 0 bases from J, leaving 6 bases between. The CDR3 loop reads CASSLGQANYGYTF. The CDR3 DNA reads as TGTGCCAGCAGCTTGGGACAGGCTAACTATGGCTACACCTTC. The whole variable domain, filled in from reference TRBV5-5 and TRBJ1-2, reads DAGVTQSPTHLIKTRGQQVTLRCSPISGHKSVSWYQQVLGQGPQFIFQYYEKEERGRGNFPDRFSARQFPNYSSELNVNALLLGDSALYLCASSLGQANYGYTFGSGTRLTVV.

The rearrangement uses TRBV6-1 and TRBJ2-7, with D maybe TRBD1 (7 bases). Germline-derived CDR1 and CDR2 are MNHNS and SASEGT. The CDR3 runs 14 residues. V was shortened by 4 bases and J by 5 bases, with 15 bases between the two germline ends. CDR3 DNA: TGTGCCAGCAGTGGGTCAGGGGGGTTCGACGAGCAGTACTTC. This codes for CASSGSGGFDEQYF.

With regard to this clone: This same CDR3 is encoded by further DNA sequences in the sample. V usage is TRBV18 and J usage is TRBJ2-7; D unclear. Germline lookup yields CDR1 KGHSH and CDR2 LQKENI. The CDR3 has 14 amino acids. V was cut by 0 bases and J by 1 base, with 7 bases left in between. This CDR3 is CASSPPSGSYEQYF. In DNA, the CDR3 is TGTGCCAGCTCACCACCGTCCGGGTCCTACGAGCAGTACTTC.

The rearrangement uses TRBV7-2 and TRBJ2-2, with 7 bases identical to TRBD1. Trimming cost V 1 base and J 3 bases; bases outside gene matches: 5. CDR3 length: 16 amino acids. Germline CDR1 and CDR2: SGHTA and FQGNSA. As DNA, the CDR3 is TGTGCCAGCAGCTTAGGCGACAGGGACGACACCGGGGAGCTGTTTTTT. Translation: CASSLGDRDDTGELFF.

This chain uses TRBV10-3 with TRBJ2-1; D is perhaps TRBD1 or TRBD2 (5 bases each). CDR1 is ENHRY, CDR2 SYGVKD, per germline. The CDR3 length is 15 residues. V gave up 5 bases and J gave up 0 bases, with 11 bases separating them. For the CDR3, the DNA is TGTGCCATCAGTCCCGGGGCAGGCTCCTACAATGAGCAGTTCTTC. Protein product: CAISPGAGSYNEQFF.

This chain uses TRBV27 with TRBJ1-1, with TRBD1 as a possible D gene (6 bases). The germline V gene has CDR1 MNHEY and CDR2 SMNVEV (reference sequence). With 5 bases removed from V and 4 bases from J, the gap between germline ends came to 11 bases. This CDR3 region has 13 residues. The CDR3 protein is CASSLQGITEAFF. The DNA for the CDR3 is TGTGCCAGCAGTCTACAGGGTATCACTGAAGCTTTCTTT.

The gene calls are TRBV5-1 and TRBJ1-5, with TRBD1 as a possible D gene (5 bases). The germline V gene has CDR1 SGHRS and CDR2 YFSETQ. V shed 0 bases and J shed 6 bases, with 13 bases lying between them. The CDR3 is made up of 15 amino acids. The CDR3 DNA follows: TGCGCCAGCAGCTTGGAAGACAGTAGGAGTCAGCCCCAGCATTTT. Translating it yields CASSLEDSRSQPQHF.

Concerning this clone itself: Different DNA sequences within this sample yield the same CDR3. The V call is TRBV9, the J call TRBJ2-7; 8 nucleotides match TRBD1. CDR3 length: 14 residues. Per the germline V gene, CDR1 is SGDLS and CDR2 is YYNGEE. V gave up 0 bases and J gave up 4 bases; unmatched junction bases: 3. In DNA form, the CDR3 reads TGTGCCAGCAGCGTAGACCAGGGGGCTTACGAGCAGTACTTC. This gives the protein CASSVDQGAYEQYF.

The chain is built from TRBV28 and TRBJ2-7; 9 nucleotides match TRBD1. V shed 5 bases, J shed 4 bases, and the junction held 9 bases outside the gene matches. The length of the CDR3 is 15 residues. Germline CDR1 reads MDHEN; CDR2 reads SYDVKM. CDR3 residues: CASSRSDRGYYEQYF. The CDR3 coding sequence is TGTGCCAGCAGTCGCTCCGACAGGGGGTATTACGAGCAGTACTTC.

With regard to this clone: The same CDR3 is also encoded by other DNA sequences in this sample. The J gene is TRBJ2-5, the V gene TRBV7-9; TRBD1 aligns across 7 bases. This CDR3 contains 15 residues. V lost 5 bases, J lost 1 base, and 7 bases stayed unmatched. The germline V gene has CDR1 SEHNR and CDR2 FQNEAQ (reference sequence). The CDR3 region is CASSPSGGTQETQYF. The CDR3 nucleotides read TGTGCCAGCAGCCCTTCAGGGGGAACCCAAGAGACCCAGTACTTC. The whole variable domain, remainder taken from reference TRBV7-9 and TRBJ2-5, is DTGVSQNPRHKITKRGQNVTFRCDPISEHNRLYWYRQTLGQGPEFLTYFQNEAQLEKSRLLSDRFSAERPKGSFSTLEIQRTEQGDSAMYLCASSPSGGTQETQYFGPGTRLLVL.

The chain uses TRBV15 and TRBJ1-2; D is perhaps TRBD1 (5 bases). The CDR3 extends over 14 amino acids. V was trimmed by 0 bases and J by 5 bases, leaving 10 bases between them. The V gene's germline CDR1 is LNHNV and CDR2 YYDKDF (reference sequence). The CDR3 bases are TGTGCCACCAGCAGAGAGGGAGGGGTATATGGCTACACCTTC. Translating it yields CATSREGGVYGYTF.

The gene calls are TRBV27 and TRBJ2-2; 9 bases line up with TRBD1. J was trimmed by 7 bases and V by 6 bases; bases with no gene match: 12. The germline CDR1 and CDR2 sequences are MNHEY and SMNVEV (reference sequence). The CDR3 loop spans 16 amino acids. In DNA, the CDR3 is TGTGCCAGCAGGCTTACCGGGACAGGGTCACACGGGGAGCTGTTTTTT. This gives the protein CASRLTGTGSHGELFF.

The chain couples TRBV28 to TRBJ2-7; 11 bases agree with TRBD1. The CDR3 has 15 amino acids. Germline V gives CDR1 MDHEN, CDR2 SYDVKM. With 4 bases clipped from V and 2 bases from J, the junction kept 4 bases outside the gene matches. The DNA of the CDR3 is TGTGCCAGCAGTTCCGTGGGACAGGGGGCCTACGAGCAGTACTTC. Its protein product is CASSSVGQGAYEQYF.

The chain links TRBV10-3 to TRBJ2-2; TRBD1 matches 11 bases. The CDR3 covers 15 residues. The germline V gene has CDR1 ENHRY and CDR2 SYGVKD. V lost 5 bases to trimming and J lost 7 bases; unmatched junction nucleotides: 6. In DNA, the CDR3 is TGTGCCATCAGTCTGGACAGGGGGCTGGGCGGGGAGCTGTTTTTT. Translating it yields CAISLDRGLGGELFF.

The V call is TRBV6-1, the J call TRBJ2-3, with D perhaps TRBD2 (5 bases). CDR1 and CDR2 from the germline V gene are MNHNS and SASEGT. The CDR3 spans 14 residues. The germline V and J ends were trimmed by 7 bases and 0 bases, with 11 bases remaining between them. Written as DNA, the CDR3 is TGTGCCAGCATACGCGGGCCAAGCACAGATACGCAGTATTTT. Its protein is CASIRGPSTDTQYF.

The chain employs TRBV4-2 and TRBJ2-7; TRBD2 might be the D (6 bases). This CDR3 is built from 14 residues. V was pared by 4 bases and J by 2 bases, with 12 bases between. Germline assignment: CDR1 LGHNA and CDR2 YNFKEQ. The CDR3 DNA sequence: TGTGCCAGCAGCCGAGGGACTGGTCCCTACGAGCAGTACTTC. This translates into CASSRGTGPYEQYF.